A selection of T cell receptor beta chains follows, all from one sample in a study of shared clonotypes between healthy human individuals. This table comes from immunoSEQ multiplex PCR, and its TCRdb copy is limited to in-frame clones, with some not included. The sample has over a million clones; about 77% are singletons. Source material: memory CD4+ T cells sorted from blood. The origin of the receptors is a man between 18 and 29 years old in good health. The CDR3 runs from the conserved cysteine through the conserved F or W. A D gene is named only where the DNA matches it firmly. Some rows have no size entry. The others give once, few or many, or a class for an expanded clone.

TRBD2 | . | TRBJ2-1 | TRBV6-5 | CASRRLAVYNEQFF | TGTGCCAGCAGAAGACTAGCGGTCTACAATGAGCAGTTCTTC
. | . | TRBJ2-7 | TRBV6-1 | CASTNSYEQYF | TGTGCCAGCACTAATTCCTACGAGCAGTACTTC
TRBD1 | . | TRBJ1-3 | TRBV4-1 | CASSPGQGGRNTIYF | TGCGCCAGCAGCCCCGGACAGGGGGGAAGAAACACCATATATTTT
. | . | TRBJ2-4 | TRBV2 | CASSEAWGASGKNIQYF | TGTGCCAGCAGTGAAGCCTGGGGGGCCAGTGGCAAAAACATTCAGTACTTC
. | . | TRBJ1-2 | TRBV19 | CASSRGGVGYGYTF | TGTGCCAGTAGCCGAGGAGGGGTTGGGTATGGCTACACCTTC
. | . | TRBJ2-7 | TRBV7-2 | CASSWAEAPYEQYF | TGTGCCAGCAGCTGGGCCGAGGCCCCCTACGAGCAGTACTTC
. | many | TRBJ2-5 | TRBV29-1 | CSIRAGQGLAQYF | TGCAGCATACGAGCGGGGCAGGGGTTGGCCCAGTACTTC
. | . | TRBJ2-1 | TRBV6-1 | CATRTDLGLTNEQFF | TGTGCCACCCGGACAGACTTGGGCCTAACCAATGAGCAGTTCTTC
TRBD2 | . | TRBJ2-1 | TRBV27 | CASSLAGGSSYNEQFF | TGTGCCAGCAGTTTGGCGGGAGGAAGCTCCTACAATGAGCAGTTCTTC
. | once | TRBJ2-5 | TRBV18 | CASSERAGETQYF | TGTGCCAGCTCAGAAAGGGCCGGGGAGACCCAGTACTTC
TRBD1 | . | TRBJ1-2 | TRBV5-1 | CASSPDRDYGYTF | TGCGCCAGCAGCCCTGACAGGGACTATGGCTACACCTTC
TRBD2 | . | TRBJ2-7 | TRBV11-2 | CASSLGRGSFLEQYF | TGTGCCAGCAGCTTAGGTCGCGGGAGCTTTCTCGAGCAGTACTTC
. | many | TRBJ1-1 | TRBV10-3 | CAAQWDKNTEAFF | TGTGCCGCCCAATGGGACAAGAACACTGAAGCTTTCTTT
TRBD1 | many | TRBJ1-5 | TRBV29-1 | CSVGTGLSQPQHF | TGCAGCGTGGGGACAGGGCTCTCTCAGCCCCAGCATTTT
TRBD2 | . | TRBJ2-7 | TRBV19 | CASSINGQGGEQYF | TGTGCCAGTAGTATAAACGGGCAGGGAGGGGAGCAGTACTTC
. | . | TRBJ2-5 | TRBV18 | CASSPPRSQNQETQYF | TGTGCCAGCTCACCACCGAGATCACAGAACCAAGAGACCCAGTACTTC
. | . | TRBJ2-4 | TRBV4-1 | CASSQDKGKNIQYF | TGCGCCAGCAGCCAAGATAAGGGGAAAAACATTCAGTACTTC
. | . | TRBJ1-1 | TRBV6-1 | CASSVLTGITEAFF | TGTGCCAGCAGTGTTCTTACAGGGATAACTGAAGCTTTCTTT
. | . | TRBJ2-2 | TRBV6-1 | CASSEMQRNTGELFF | TGTGCCAGCAGTGAAATGCAGAGGAACACCGGGGAGCTGTTTTTT
. | . | TRBJ2-6 | TRBV5-4 | CASSLAGRSGANVLTF | TGTGCCAGCAGCTTGGCCGGGCGATCTGGGGCCAACGTCCTGACTTTC
TRBD1 | many | TRBJ1-2 | TRBV5-4 | CASSPGQEGHGYTF | TGTGCCAGCAGCCCTGGACAGGAGGGTCATGGCTACACCTTC
. | . | TRBJ1-5 | TRBV6-1 | CASRVTGPKVPQHF | TGTGCCAGCAGGGTCACTGGGCCAAAGGTGCCCCAGCATTTT
. | . | TRBJ2-4 | TRBV11-1 | CASRGVNIQYF | TGTGCCAGCAGAGGGGTGAACATTCAGTACTTC
. | . | TRBJ1-2 | TRBV29-1 | CSVKPGLSYGYTF | TGCAGCGTTAAACCGGGACTCAGCTATGGCTACACCTTC
. | . | TRBJ1-1 | TRBV15 | CATSTRHPAAQYAFF | TGTGCCACCAGCACCCGGCACCCGGCTGCGCAATATGCTTTCTTT
. | . | TRBJ2-7 | TRBV18 | CASSIADEQYF | TGTGCCAGCTCAATAGCGGACGAGCAGTACTTC
. | . | TRBJ2-3 | TRBV5-1 | CASSLGRATIGDTQYF | TGCGCCAGCAGCTTGGGGAGGGCTACGATAGGGGACACGCAGTATTTT
TRBD2 | once | TRBJ2-3 | TRBV7-9 | CASSLGLAGGSRDTDTQYF | TGTGCCAGCAGCTTAGGACTAGCGGGGGGCAGCAGAGACACAGATACGCAGTATTTT
. | once | TRBJ2-5 | TRBV2 | CASSDVGKAGGETQYF | TGTGCCAGCAGTGACGTGGGGAAGGCAGGTGGAGAGACCCAGTACTTC
TRBD1 | . | TRBJ2-7 | TRBV7-9 | CASSPGQGYEQYF | TGTGCCAGCAGCCCAGGACAGGGCTACGAGCAGTACTTC
TRBD2 | . | TRBJ2-7 | TRBV5-1 | CASSSLAGGSYEQYF | TGCGCCAGCAGCTCTCTCGCGGGAGGCTCCTACGAGCAGTACTTC
TRBD1 | . | TRBJ2-7 | TRBV18 | CASSPDRVNEQYF | TGTGCCAGCTCACCGGACAGGGTTAACGAGCAGTACTTC
. | . | TRBJ1-2 | TRBV5-4 | CASTRQGGYNYGYTF | TGTGCCAGCACCCGCCAAGGGGGATATAACTATGGCTACACCTTC
TRBD2 | . | TRBJ2-1 | TRBV7-2 | CASRLGLAGGNEQFF | TGTGCCAGCAGATTGGGACTAGCGGGAGGGAATGAGCAGTTCTTC
. | . | TRBJ2-5 | TRBV27 | CASSTEETQYF | TGTGCCAGCAGTACCGAAGAGACCCAGTACTTC
. | . | TRBJ1-4 | TRBV30 | CAWSLKGLTNEKLFF | TGTGCCTGGTCCCTAAAGGGTTTAACTAATGAAAAACTGTTTTTT
. | . | TRBJ1-1 | TRBV30 | CAWRPGGNSEAFF | TGTGCCTGGCGCCCTGGAGGGAACTCTGAAGCTTTCTTT
. | once | TRBJ2-3 | TRBV5-1 | CASSQGGDTQYF | TGCGCCAGCAGCCAAGGGGGGGATACGCAGTATTTT
. | . | TRBJ2-2 | TRBV14 | CASRLFGDTGELFF | TGTGCCAGCAGACTATTCGGCGACACCGGGGAGCTGTTTTTT
. | . | TRBJ2-6 | TRBV7-2 | CASSRGISAGANVLTF | TGTGCCAGCAGCCGGGGCATCTCAGCGGGGGCCAACGTCCTGACTTTC
. | once | TRBJ2-1 | TRBV30 | CAWSTGGSYNEQFF | TGTGCCTGGTCGACTGGTGGGTCCTACAATGAGCAGTTCTTC
. | . | TRBJ2-7 | TRBV10-3 | CAIGRGYEQYF | TGTGCCATCGGTAGGGGTTACGAGCAGTACTTC
TRBD1 | . | TRBJ2-4 | TRBV7-3 | CASSAPGQGIQYF | TGTGCCAGCAGCGCCCCGGGACAGGGGATTCAGTACTTC
. | . | TRBJ2-5 | TRBV6-5 | CASSYSTGRQETQYF | TGTGCCAGCAGTTACTCGACAGGGAGGCAAGAGACCCAGTACTTC
. | . | TRBJ2-7 | TRBV19 | CASSPPRYEQYF | TGTGCCAGTAGTCCCCCGAGGTACGAGCAGTACTTC
TRBD2 | few | TRBJ2-1 | TRBV5-1 | CASSAGGGRDNEQFF | TGCGCCAGCAGCGCCGGGGGCGGGAGGGACAATGAGCAGTTCTTC
. | . | TRBJ1-1 | TRBV28 | CASSLLGEGTEAFF | TGTGCCAGCAGTTTATTGGGGGAGGGCACTGAAGCTTTCTTT
. | . | TRBJ1-1 | TRBV29-1 | CSVEGWGGRNTEAFF | TGCAGCGTTGAAGGGTGGGGAGGGAGGAACACTGAAGCTTTCTTT
. | . | TRBJ2-7 | TRBV7-2 | CASSLVGAYEQYF | TGTGCCAGCAGCTTGGTAGGGGCCTACGAGCAGTACTTC
. | . | TRBJ2-7 | TRBV29-1 | CSVDGRAPYEQYF | TGCAGCGTTGATGGCAGGGCACCCTACGAGCAGTACTTC
TRBD2 | . | TRBJ2-1 | TRBV7-9 | CASSLTESGDFYNDYRRFF | TGTGCCAGCAGCTTAACCGAGAGCGGGGACTTCTACAATGACTATCGTAGGTTCTTC
TRBD2 | . | TRBJ2-7 | TRBV2 | CASKSGSFYEQYF | TGTGCCAGCAAAAGCGGGAGTTTCTACGAGCAGTACTTC
. | . | TRBJ1-5 | TRBV30 | CAWGDGGENQPQHF | TGTGCCTGGGGAGACGGGGGAGAGAATCAGCCCCAGCATTTT
. | . | TRBJ2-7 | TRBV5-6 | CASGGRGRYEQYF | TGTGCCAGCGGCGGGCGGGGGCGATACGAGCAGTACTTC
. | many | TRBJ1-6 | TRBV30 | CAWKPEGFGNSPLHF | TGTGCCTGGAAACCGGAGGGATTCGGGAATTCACCCCTCCACTTT
. | . | TRBJ2-2 | TRBV5-1 | CASSLSTAPIEELFF | TGCGCCAGCAGCTTGAGTACAGCCCCGATCGAGGAGCTGTTTTTT
. | . | TRBJ2-7 | TRBV6-1 | CASRPQGTNEQYF | TGTGCCAGCAGGCCCCAGGGAACTAACGAGCAGTACTTC
. | . | TRBJ2-7 | TRBV2 | CASSEERREQYF | TGTGCCAGCAGTGAGGAGAGACGCGAGCAGTACTTC
. | . | TRBJ2-2 | TRBV2 | CASSRGASTGELFF | TGTGCCAGCAGTCGGGGCGCAAGTACCGGGGAGCTGTTTTTT
. | . | TRBJ2-2 | TRBV7-7 | CASSPLSGPNTGELFF | TGTGCTAGCAGCCCTCTGTCGGGGCCGAACACCGGGGAGCTGTTTTTT